This T cell receptor (beta chain) was profiled in a study of shared clonotypes between healthy human individuals. Study-wide findings and caveats: Sharing across several donors was seen in 4% to 6.5% of naive CD4 clonotypes.

As concerns this clone: The antigen is not known.

Germline V gene data show CDR1 as SGHRS and CDR2 as YFSETQ. This CDR3 has 14 residues. Trimming removed 0 bases at V and 4 bases at J, with 10 bases between. Sequenced by immunoSEQ multiplex PCR; TCRdb stores in-frame clones only, minus some. The sample consists of some 2,500,000 clones, more than 85% of them appearing once. The sequence was collected from a man aged 18 to 29 in good health. Some clones in this sample may be carry-over from other donors' samples. This rearrangement joins TRBV5-1 to TRBJ1-1; tentatively, D is TRBD1 (6 bases). Sequencing used naive CD4+ T cells from PBMCs. Documented subset: CD45RA+ positively selected. DNA for the CDR3: TGCGCCAGCAGCTTGGACAGGGCTGTCACTGAAGCTTTCTTT. It yields the protein CASSLDRAVTEAFF.